This paragraph covers one T cell receptor (beta chain) sequence. The sample holds one count of this clone. What antigen it recognizes has not been identified. Base-call qualities are not available, and no considerably larger clone is one nucleotide away. These data come from a study of a mutant IDH1 vaccine in newly diagnosed glioma (dated by TCRdb to the early 2020s). For context, the study as a whole: Patients were given eight vaccinations, in weeks 1, 3, 5, 7, 11, 15, 19 and 23, which matched visits V03 through V10. Vaccination started 4-6 weeks after radiotherapy alone, or was given together with temozolomide cycles in the groups whose treatment included chemotherapy. Of the 30 to 35 patients who were treated, around 62% were male and approximately 38% were female, and the mean age was about 40 years. Prior to enrollment, patients had been given standard therapy consisting of radiotherapy alone, temozolomide alone, or radiochemotherapy with temozolomide, with the combination given to most patients. Six visits were used for peripheral blood collection: V03 (baseline), V05, V07, V10, V12 and V13. For exploratory analyses, approximately 23 treated patients had longitudinal TCRB deep sequencing done wherever samples were available. General study outcomes and caveats: Vaccine-induced immune responses across multiple MHC alleles were detected in approximately 93% of patients. Selection of PBMC samples for TCRB deep sequencing was based on availability. Changes in the top peripheral T cell clonotypes picked up by TCRB sequencing did not appear to be linked to pseudoprogression. According to the authors, sample limitations meant that analyses of patient blood samples could not be reproduced.

The germline V gene (reference sequence) specifies GTSNPN as CDR1 and SVGIG as CDR2. The CDR3, cysteine through phenylalanine, is 15 amino acids long. The entry retains the CDR3 DNA only, 45 bases that are in frame from base 1. V is reduced by 2 bases and J by 3 bases, leaving a spacing of 14 bases between them. The receptor library was made with the immunoSEQ multiplex PCR assay. Following the manufacturer's protocol, the hsTCRB Kit was used to amplify rearranged TCR beta chain sequences. An Illumina MiSeq was used to sequence the TCRB libraries. The published analysis was carried out like this. The kit vendor's proprietary platform handled demultiplexing, trimming and gene mapping. Here the immuneACCESS table is served through TCRdb, limited to in-frame sequences with V and J called. Missing clones are a known gap in these copies; in checked studies unresolved V genes cover under half, and the rest lacks a known reason. V and J calls and clone size come straight from that table; D and trimming were deduced from the DNA. The sample yields roughly 120,000 clones; around three quarters were counted once. 5% to 6% of the sample is taken by the ten largest.

What this sample's time point label stands for: week 11, during vaccination. Each vaccine dose was 300 ug of a 20-mer mutant IDH1 peptide in Montanide, given subcutaneously with topical imiquimod. Newly diagnosed WHO grade 3 or 4 IDH1-mutant astrocytomas showing loss of nuclear ATRX were present in the donors. The samples were drawn from NOA16, a multicentre, single-arm, open-label phase I trial in Germany that tested a mutant IDH1 peptide vaccine in humans for the first time. The DNeasy Blood and Tissue Kit was used to extract genomic DNA from EDTA blood for TCRB sequencing. This clonotype originated in a man in his forties with glioma. This specimen consisted of PBMCs, obtained from a glioma patient whose treatment included an IDH1 peptide vaccine. Recombination joined TRBV30 with TRBJ2-1; TRBD2 could be the D gene, as 6 bases match. The CDR3 protein is CAWSFTGTHYNEQFF. The DNA is as follows: TGTGCCTGGAGTTTCACCGGGACTCACTACAATGAGCAGTTCTTC. The variable domain in full, with residues beyond the CDR3 obtained from the reference TRBV30 and TRBJ2-1 genes, is SQTIHQWPATLVQPVGSPLSLECTVEGTSNPNLYWYRQAAGRGLQLLFYSVGIGQISSEVPQNLSASRPQDRQFILSSKKLLLSDSGFYLCAWSFTGTHYNEQFFGPGTRLTVL.